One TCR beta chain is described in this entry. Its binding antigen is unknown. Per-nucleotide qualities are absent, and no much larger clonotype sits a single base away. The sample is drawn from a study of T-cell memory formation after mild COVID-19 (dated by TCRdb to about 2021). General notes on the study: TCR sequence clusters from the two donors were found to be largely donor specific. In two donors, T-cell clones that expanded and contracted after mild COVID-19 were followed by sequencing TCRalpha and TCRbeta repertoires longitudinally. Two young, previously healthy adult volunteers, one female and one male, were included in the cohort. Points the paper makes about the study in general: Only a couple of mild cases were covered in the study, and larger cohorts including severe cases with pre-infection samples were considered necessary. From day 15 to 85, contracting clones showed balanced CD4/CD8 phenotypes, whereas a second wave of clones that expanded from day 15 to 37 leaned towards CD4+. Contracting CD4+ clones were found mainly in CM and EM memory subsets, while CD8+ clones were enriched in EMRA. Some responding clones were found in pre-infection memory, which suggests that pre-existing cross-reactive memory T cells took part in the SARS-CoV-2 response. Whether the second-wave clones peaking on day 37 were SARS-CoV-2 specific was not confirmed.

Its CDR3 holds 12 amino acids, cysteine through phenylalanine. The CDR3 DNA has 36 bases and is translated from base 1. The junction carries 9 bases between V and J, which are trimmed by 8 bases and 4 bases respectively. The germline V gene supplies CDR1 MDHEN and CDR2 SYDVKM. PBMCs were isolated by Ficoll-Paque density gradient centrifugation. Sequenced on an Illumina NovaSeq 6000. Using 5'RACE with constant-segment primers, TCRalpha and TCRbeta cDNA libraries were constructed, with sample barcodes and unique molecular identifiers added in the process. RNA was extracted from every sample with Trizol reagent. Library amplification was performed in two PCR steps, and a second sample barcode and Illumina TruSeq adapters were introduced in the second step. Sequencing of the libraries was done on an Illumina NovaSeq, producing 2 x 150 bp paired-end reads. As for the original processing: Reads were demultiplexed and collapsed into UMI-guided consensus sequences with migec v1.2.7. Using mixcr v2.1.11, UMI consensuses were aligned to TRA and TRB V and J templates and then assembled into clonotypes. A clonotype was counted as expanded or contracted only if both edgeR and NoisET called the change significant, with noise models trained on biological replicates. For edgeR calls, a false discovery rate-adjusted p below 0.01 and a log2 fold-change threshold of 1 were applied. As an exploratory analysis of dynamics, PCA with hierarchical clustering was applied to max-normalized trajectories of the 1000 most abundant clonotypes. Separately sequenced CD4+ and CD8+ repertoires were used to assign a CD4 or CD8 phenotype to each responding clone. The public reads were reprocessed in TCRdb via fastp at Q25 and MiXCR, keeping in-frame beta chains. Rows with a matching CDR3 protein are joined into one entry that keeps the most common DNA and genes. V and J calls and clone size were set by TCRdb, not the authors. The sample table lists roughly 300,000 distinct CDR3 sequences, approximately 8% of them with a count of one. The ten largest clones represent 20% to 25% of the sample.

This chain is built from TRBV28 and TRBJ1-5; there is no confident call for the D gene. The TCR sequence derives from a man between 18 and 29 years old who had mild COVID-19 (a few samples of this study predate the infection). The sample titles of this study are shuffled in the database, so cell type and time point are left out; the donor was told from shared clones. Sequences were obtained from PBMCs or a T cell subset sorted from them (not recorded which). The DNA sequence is TGTGCCAGCCGAATTCTAAATCAGCCCCAGCATTTT. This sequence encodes CASRILNQPQHF.